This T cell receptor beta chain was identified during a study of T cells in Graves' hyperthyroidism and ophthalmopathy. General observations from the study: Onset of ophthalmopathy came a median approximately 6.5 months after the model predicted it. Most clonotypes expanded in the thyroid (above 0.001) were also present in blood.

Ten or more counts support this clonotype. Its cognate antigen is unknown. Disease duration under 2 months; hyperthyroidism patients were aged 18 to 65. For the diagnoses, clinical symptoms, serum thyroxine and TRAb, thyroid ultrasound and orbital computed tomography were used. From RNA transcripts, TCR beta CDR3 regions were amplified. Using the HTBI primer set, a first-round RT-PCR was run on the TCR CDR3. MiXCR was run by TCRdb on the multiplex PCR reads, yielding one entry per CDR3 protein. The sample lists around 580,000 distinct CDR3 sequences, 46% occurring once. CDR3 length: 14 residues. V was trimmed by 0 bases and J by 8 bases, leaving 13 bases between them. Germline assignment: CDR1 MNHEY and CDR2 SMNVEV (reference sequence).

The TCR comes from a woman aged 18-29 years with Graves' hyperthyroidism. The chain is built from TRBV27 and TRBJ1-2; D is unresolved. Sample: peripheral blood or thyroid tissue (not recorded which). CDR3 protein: CASSLSQWVSGYTF. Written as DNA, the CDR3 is TGTGCCAGCAGTTTATCCCAGTGGGTATCGGGCTACACCTTC.